What follows describes a single TCR beta chain. This clone occurred a few times. The antigen it binds to is not known. No per-base quality is available; no much larger clone lies one base away. The collaborating institutions used their own protocols to collect whole blood in K2EDTA tubes. Collaborator samples were shipped for TCRbeta analysis as frozen whole blood, isolated PBMCs, or DNA extracted from either sample type. The sample belongs to a study of blood T cell repertoires in COVID-19 (dated by TCRdb to 2020 to 2021). Background for the entire study: Samples covering the acute and convalescent phases of COVID-19 were provided by collaborators in the United States, Italy and Spain. The prospective study material was composed of cDNA or gDNA derived from T cells, B-cell-depleted T cells, or PBMCs. The dataset comprised deeply sampled blood TCRbeta repertoires from subjects exposed to, actively infected with, or recovered from COVID-19. The repertoires were released in a freely available public database intended as a resource for research on the immune response to SARS-CoV-2. Samples were obtained from the ongoing ImmuneRACE study (first 160 participants) and from 1,000 to 1,500 subjects provided by 6 global collaborators. The sample metadata nearly always contained a de-identified subject ID, COVID-19 status, age in years and sex. Where available, HLA class I and class II types were obtained from metadata supplied by the sample provider rather than from assay-based typing. Study-level results and caveats: Clinical and demographic metadata were provided uncurated, with the amount varying by source and participant.

TCRbeta CDR3 regions were amplified from genomic DNA by means of the immunoSEQ Assay, a bias-controlled multiplex PCR. The published analysis was carried out like this. Within the assay, amplification of reference gene primers was used to estimate how many nucleated cells each sample contained. To quantify the absolute abundance of each unique TCRbeta CDR3 rearrangement, sequence reads were collapsed and filtered. For each sample, productive Simpson clonality was calculated as the square root of Simpson's diversity index over productive rearrangements. The table comes from immuneACCESS by way of TCRdb, which keeps in-frame sequences with V and J called. Part of the clones is missing from these tables; in studies checked, under half for an unresolved V gene and the rest for unknown reasons. The DNA gave D and trimming, while V, J and clone size come from that table. The sample profile shows about 300,000 clones; about nine tenths of them were found once. Jointly, the top ten make up approximately 2% of the sample.

The TCR originated in a man between 18 and 35 years old with active or convalescent COVID-19. Sequencing was performed on peripheral blood.

The CDR3 corresponds to CASSTQGAGYGYTF. The DNA sequence follows: TGTGCCAGTAGTACACAGGGTGCAGGGTATGGCTACACCTTC. The sequence is built from TRBV19 and TRBJ1-2, and TRBD1 may be the D gene, going by 6 matching bases. The CDR3 goes from the cysteine to the phenylalanine over 14 residues. The entry retains the CDR3 DNA only, 42 bases that are in frame from base 1. CDR1 and CDR2, looked up from the germline V gene (reference sequence), are LNHDA and SQIVND. The V end loses 4 bases and the J end loses 5 bases, and a stretch of 14 bases separates them.